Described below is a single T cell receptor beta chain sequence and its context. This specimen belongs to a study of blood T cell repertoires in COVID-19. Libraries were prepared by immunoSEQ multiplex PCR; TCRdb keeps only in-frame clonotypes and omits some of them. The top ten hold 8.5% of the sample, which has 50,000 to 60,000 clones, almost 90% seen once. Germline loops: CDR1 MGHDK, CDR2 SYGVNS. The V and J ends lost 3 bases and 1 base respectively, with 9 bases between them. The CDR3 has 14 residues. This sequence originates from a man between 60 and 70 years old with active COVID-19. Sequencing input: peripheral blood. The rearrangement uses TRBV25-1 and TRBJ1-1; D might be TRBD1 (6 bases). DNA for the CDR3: TGTGCCAGCAGTGACTGGGGACAGAACACTGAAGCTTTCTTT. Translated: CASSDWGQNTEAFF. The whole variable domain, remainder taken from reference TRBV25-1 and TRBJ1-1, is EADIYQTPRYLVIGTGKKITLECSQTMGHDKMYWYQQDPGMELHLIHYSYGVNSTEKGDLSSESTVSRIRTEHFPLTLESARPSHTSQYLCASSDWGQNTEAFFGQGTRLTVV.